A single sample gave rise to the 8 T cell receptor beta chains below, sequenced in a study of Ad26.COV2.S vaccination and SARS-CoV-2 variants (TCRdb year 2021). Library construction relied on the immunoSEQ multiplex PCR assay. TCRdb stores this immuneACCESS table with in-frame sequences only. Part of the clones is absent; in the studies checked, under half of the shortfall reflects unresolved V genes, and no reason is known for the rest. The sample profile shows approximately 350,000 clones; over 75% of them were found once. Around 3.7% of the sample is taken by the ten largest. The treatment or condition label of this sample denotes: roughly 19 received Ad26.COV2.S at low or high dose, single or two shots; roughly five received placebo; per-sample allocation not given. Repertoires of vaccine and placebo recipients were sequenced from samples taken on day 63 after the first injection. Sequencing used peripheral blood, obtained in a trial of Ad26.COV2.S vaccine versus placebo. All receptors come from a person between 18 and 60 years old who received the Ad26.COV2.S COVID-19 vaccine or a placebo.

This clone was detected only a few times. The rearrangement uses TRBV7-9 and TRBJ2-7, with TRBD2 identical over 7 bases. CDR1 and CDR2 from the germline V gene are SEHNR and FQNEAQ (reference sequence). Germline trimming cut 3 bases from V and 3 bases from J; bases unmatched to any gene: 5. The CDR3 has 14 amino acids. This chain's CDR3 is CASSFGGLVYEQYF. CDR3 bases: TGTGCCAGCAGCTTCGGCGGACTAGTCTACGAGCAGTACTTC.

This clone has just one count. This chain connects TRBV6-5 to TRBJ2-6; D possibly matches TRBD1 or TRBD2 (5 bases each). V shed 6 bases and J shed 13 bases, with 22 bases lying between them. Germline V lookup: CDR1 MNHEY, CDR2 SVGAGI. This CDR3 is built from 15 residues. This CDR3 is CASRDPGAVPWVLTF. CDR3 nucleotides: TGTGCCAGCAGGGATCCCGGGGCTGTGCCTTGGGTCCTGACTTTC.

This chain links TRBV7-8 with TRBJ2-2, with D perhaps matching TRBD2 (7 bases). The CDR3 is made up of 18 amino acids. The V gene lost 6 bases and the J gene lost 0 bases, with 20 bases spanning the gap. Germline lookup yields CDR1 SGHVS and CDR2 FQNEAQ. CDR3 DNA: TGTGCCAGCAGACTCCCCCGTGGGGGGGCCTCGAACACCGGGGAGCTGTTTTTT. The encoded protein is CASRLPRGGASNTGELFF.

The chain recombines TRBV21-1 with TRBJ2-3; TRBD2 reflects the table's D call only, with no check against the DNA. TRBV21-1 is assigned pseudogene status. The CDR3 is 14 amino acids. CDR3 DNA: TGTGCCAGCAGCAAGACTAGCGGCACAGATACGCAGTATTTT. Protein product: CASSKTSGTDTQYF.

The rearrangement joins TRBV6-5 to TRBJ1-2, with D unresolved. V lost 0 bases, J lost 4 bases, and 9 bases lay in between. The CDR3 is made up of 14 amino acids. Germline V gene sequence: CDR1 MNHEY, CDR2 SVGAGI. The CDR3 bases are TGTGCCAGCAGTTACTCTGCCAGGACCTATGGCTACACCTTC. Translation: CASSYSARTYGYTF.

The chain recombines TRBV9 with TRBJ1-3, with 8 positions matching TRBD1. V was clipped by 6 bases and J by 0 bases; unmatched bases: 8. Germline CDR1 SGDLS, CDR2 YYNGEE. The length of the CDR3 is 16 residues. The CDR3: CASTPGQVPSGNTIYF. The CDR3 nucleotides are TGTGCCAGCACCCCGGGACAGGTGCCCTCTGGAAACACCATATATTTT.

This clone was observed a single time. This chain uses TRBV12-3 or TRBV12-4 with TRBJ1-1, with D possibly matching TRBD1 (5 bases). With 3 bases removed from V and 4 bases from J, the gap between germline ends came to 9 bases. This CDR3 is 13 amino acids long. CDR3 region: CASSLGVFTEAFF. The CDR3 region has the DNA TGTGCCAGCAGTTTGGGGGTATTCACTGAAGCTTTCTTT.

The rearrangement links TRBV7-9 to TRBJ2-3, with D possibly TRBD2 on 6 matching bases. Germline CDR1 reads SEHNR; CDR2 reads FQNEAQ (reference sequence). CDR3 length: 14 residues. Trimming shortened V by 3 bases and J by 5 bases, and 12 bases separated the two germline ends. The CDR3 reads CASSLGTGGDTQYF. The CDR3 DNA is TGTGCCAGCAGCTTGGGGACCGGGGGAGATACGCAGTATTTT.